A selection of T cell receptor beta chains follows, all from one sample in a study of OX40 agonist ivuxolimab in advanced cancers. Clones were read by immunoSEQ multiplex PCR, and TCRdb kept only the in-frame ones, dropping some. The sample yields about 27,000 clones, around 86% seen once. The sequencing used CD4+ or CD8+ T cells sorted from blood, collected in a trial of the OX40 agonist ivuxolimab. These receptors originate from an adult with an advanced solid tumor such as melanoma, head and neck, liver or kidney cancer. Each CDR3 is given with its conserved first and last residue. A D gene is named only where the DNA matches it firmly. Some rows mark clone size as missing; the rest say once, few, many or name a class of expanded clone.

D gene	clone size	V gene	J gene	CDR3 protein	CDR3 DNA
-	-	TRBV9	TRBJ1-5	CASSGDGNNQPQHF	TGTGCCAGCAGCGGCGACGGTAACAATCAGCCCCAGCATTTT
-	once	TRBV4-3	TRBJ1-2	CASSQDGRSEGHPPEKYGYTF	TGCGCCAGCAGCCAAGATGGGAGGTCAGAGGGACACCCCCCCGAAAAGTATGGCTACACCTTC
TRBD2	-	TRBV13	TRBJ2-3	CASSAERESTDTQYF	TGTGCCAGCAGCGCCGAGCGGGAGAGTACAGATACGCAGTATTTT
TRBD1	-	TRBV19	TRBJ2-3	CASSKLDRPTDTQYF	TGTGCCAGTAGTAAACTGGACAGGCCCACAGATACGCAGTATTTT
-	many	TRBV30	TRBJ1-2	CAWTLMTDNYGYTF	TGTGCCTGGACCCTTATGACCGATAACTATGGCTACACCTTC
-	-	TRBV30	TRBJ2-7	CAWSVDGYEQYF	TGTGCCTGGAGTGTAGACGGCTACGAGCAGTACTTC
-	-	TRBV30	TRBJ2-3	CAWNWGKEQYF	TGTGCCTGGAATTGGGGGAAGGAGCAGTATTTT
-	-	TRBV9	TRBJ2-7	CASSVGGFSYEQYF	TGTGCCAGCAGCGTAGGGGGGTTCTCCTACGAGCAGTACTTC
-	-	TRBV15	TRBJ2-1	CATSRDRAGSSYNEQFF	TGTGCCACCAGCAGAGATCGGGCCGGGAGCTCCTACAATGAGCAGTTCTTC
TRBD1	-	TRBV13	TRBJ2-5	CASSQDRGETQYF	TGTGCCAGCAGCCAGGACAGGGGCGAGACCCAGTACTTC
-	-	TRBV7-9	TRBJ2-2	CASSFSAGELFF	TGTGCCAGCAGCTTCTCAGCCGGGGAGCTGTTTTTT
-	few	TRBV5-1	TRBJ1-1	CASSWTALNPMNTEAFF	TGCGCCAGCAGCTGGACAGCCCTAAATCCCATGAACACTGAAGCTTTCTTT
-	-	TRBV29-1	TRBJ1-1	CSVEDPMRARTEAFF	TGCAGCGTTGAAGATCCTATGAGGGCGCGGACTGAAGCTTTCTTT
TRBD2	-	TRBV18	TRBJ2-7	CASSPGLAESYEQYF	TGTGCCAGCTCCCCGGGACTAGCGGAGTCCTACGAGCAGTACTTC
-	few	TRBV30	TRBJ1-1	CAFRPMNTEAFF	TGTGCCTTTAGACCAATGAACACTGAAGCTTTCTTT
-	-	TRBV5-4	TRBJ1-4	CASSSTGSGRNEKLFF	TGTGCCAGCAGCTCCACAGGGTCCGGACGTAATGAAAAACTGTTTTTT
-	-	TRBV5-1	TRBJ2-1	CASSLFGGGNNEQFF	TGCGCCAGCAGCTTGTTCGGCGGGGGCAACAATGAGCAGTTCTTC
-	few	TRBV5-4	TRBJ1-6	CASSLGGASTPLHF	TGTGCCAGCAGCCTGGGGGGGGCAAGTACACCCCTCCACTTT
TRBD2	-	TRBV7-2	TRBJ2-5	CASRAWGGQETQYF	TGTGCCAGCCGGGCATGGGGGGGCCAAGAGACCCAGTACTTC
-	-	TRBV9	TRBJ2-7	CASSVSFGSYEQYF	TGTGCCAGCAGCGTCTCTTTTGGCTCCTACGAGCAGTACTTC
-	-	TRBV9	TRBJ2-3	CASSVDTGPDTQYF	TGTGCCAGCAGCGTAGATACGGGGCCAGATACGCAGTATTTT
-	once	TRBV5-1	TRBJ2-7	CASSLGASYEQYF	TGCGCCAGCAGCTTGGGGGCATCCTACGAGCAGTACTTC
TRBD2	-	TRBV4-2	TRBJ2-1	CASSQASPRGLAGNNEQFF	TGTGCCAGCAGCCAAGCCTCACCTCGCGGACTAGCGGGAAACAATGAGCAGTTCTTC
TRBD1	many	TRBV29-1	TRBJ2-5	CSAPGQGALVETQYF	TGCAGCGCACCAGGACAGGGGGCGTTGGTGGAGACCCAGTACTTC
-	-	TRBV5-1	TRBJ1-1	CASSEHPNTEAFF	TGCGCCAGCAGCGAACACCCGAACACTGAAGCTTTCTTT
TRBD1	-	TRBV19	TRBJ2-7	CASSISTGGVEQYF	TGTGCCAGTAGTATAAGTACAGGGGGCGTCGAGCAGTACTTC
-	few	TRBV9	TRBJ2-1	CASSVGYRGREQFF	TGTGCCAGCAGCGTAGGGTATCGGGGCCGTGAGCAGTTCTTC
-	-	TRBV30	TRBJ1-5	CAWSVLGAGQPQHF	TGTGCCTGGAGTGTACTGGGTGCGGGGCAGCCCCAGCATTTT
-	-	TRBV11-2	TRBJ2-7	CASSLEWSSPGNEQYF	TGTGCCAGCAGCTTAGAATGGTCCTCCCCGGGCAACGAGCAGTACTTC
-	-	TRBV23-1	TRBJ2-7	CASSQRRQGRTYEQYF	TGCGCCAGCAGTCAAAGGAGGCAGGGAAGGACCTACGAGCAGTACTTC
TRBD1	-	TRBV6-5	TRBJ1-1	CASNPAGTGNTEAFF	TGTGCCAGCAATCCGGCTGGGACAGGGAACACTGAAGCTTTCTTT
-	-	TRBV4-1	TRBJ2-3	CASSQDAKGTDTQYF	TGCGCCAGCAGCCAAGATGCGAAGGGCACAGATACGCAGTATTTT
-	few	TRBV30	TRBJ1-1	CAWKMNTEAFF	TGTGCCTGGAAGATGAACACTGAAGCTTTCTTT
-	few	TRBV15	TRBJ1-5	CATSMGGPNQPQHF	TGTGCCACCAGCATGGGAGGACCTAATCAGCCCCAGCATTTT
-	-	TRBV30	TRBJ1-1	CAWSVEGTEAFF	TGTGCCTGGAGTGTAGAGGGGACTGAAGCTTTCTTT
-	few	TRBV5-5	TRBJ1-3	CASSPEEGNTIYF	TGTGCCAGCAGCCCGGAGGAGGGAAACACCATATATTTT
-	-	TRBV7-3	TRBJ2-3	CASSLTQGGTQYF	TGTGCCAGCAGCTTAACTCAGGGGGGTACGCAGTATTTT
-	-	TRBV10-3	TRBJ2-7	CAISENYEQYF	TGTGCCATCAGTGAGAATTACGAGCAGTACTTC
TRBD1	-	TRBV9	TRBJ1-2	CASSRTRDSPNYGYTF	TGTGCCAGCAGCCGAACCAGGGACAGTCCAAACTATGGCTACACCTTC
-	-	TRBV13	TRBJ2-1	CASSSPGDNEQFF	TGTGCCAGCAGCTCCCCGGGGGACAATGAGCAGTTCTTC
-	-	TRBV27	TRBJ2-1	CASSFLGSRGEQFF	TGTGCCAGCAGTTTCCTAGGGTCCCGCGGTGAGCAGTTCTTC
-	-	TRBV5-1	TRBJ2-1	CASSLRQGGNEQFF	TGCGCCAGCAGCTTGCGACAGGGAGGCAATGAGCAGTTCTTC
TRBD1	-	TRBV7-9	TRBJ1-1	CASSSGTGVFNTEAFF	TGTGCCAGCAGCTCCGGGACAGGCGTTTTTAACACTGAAGCTTTCTTT
TRBD1	-	TRBV4-3	TRBJ1-1	CASSRGTGDGSTEAFF	TGCGCCAGCAGCCGAGGGACAGGGGATGGAAGCACTGAAGCTTTCTTT
TRBD1	few	TRBV28	TRBJ2-4	CASSLTGTGDKNIQYF	TGTGCCAGCAGTCTAACCGGGACAGGGGACAAAAACATTCAGTACTTC
-	-	TRBV28	TRBJ2-1	CASSFVRGSYYNEQFF	TGTGCCAGCAGTTTTGTGCGCGGCAGTTACTACAATGAGCAGTTCTTC
TRBD1	-	TRBV27	TRBJ1-2	CASSLSGGQGTNYGYTF	TGTGCCAGCAGTTTATCGGGGGGACAGGGTACTAACTATGGCTACACCTTC
TRBD1	-	TRBV19	TRBJ2-7	CASSMAGGFAYEQYF	TGTGCCAGTAGTATGGCAGGGGGCTTTGCCTACGAGCAGTACTTC
-	-	TRBV9	TRBJ1-6	CASSVVGASNSPLHF	TGTGCCAGCAGCGTAGTAGGGGCCTCTAATTCACCCCTCCACTTT
-	-	TRBV5-1	TRBJ2-1	CASSLGGPNYEQFF	TGCGCCAGCAGCTTGGGGGGGCCTAATTATGAGCAGTTCTTC
-	once	TRBV28	TRBJ2-7	CASSFPSPFEQYF	TGTGCCAGCAGTTTTCCCAGTCCCTTCGAGCAGTACTTC
-	-	TRBV5-1	TRBJ1-1	CASSWGEGSHQMNTEAFF	TGCGCCAGCAGCTGGGGGGAGGGTTCCCACCAAATGAACACTGAAGCTTTCTTT
TRBD1	few	TRBV27	TRBJ2-7	CASSSTGGEQYF	TGTGCCAGCAGTTCCACAGGGGGCGAGCAGTACTTC
-	-	TRBV9	TRBJ2-3	CASSRQLTSTDTQYF	TGTGCCAGCAGCCGACAACTTACTAGCACAGATACGCAGTATTTT
-	-	TRBV21-1	TRBJ2-5	CASSKVDAQETQYF	TGTGCCAGCAGCAAAGTGGACGCCCAAGAGACCCAGTACTTC
TRBD2	few	TRBV6-1	TRBJ2-3	CASSAGGHTDTQYF	TGTGCCAGCAGTGCGGGGGGGCACACAGATACGCAGTATTTT
-	-	TRBV9	TRBJ1-1	CASSGERPEAFF	TGTGCCAGCAGCGGGGAGAGACCTGAAGCTTTCTTT